Listed below are T cell receptor beta chains from one sample, sequenced in a study of chemoradiotherapy in HPV16-positive cancers. Here immunoSEQ multiplex PCR was the method, and the copy in TCRdb shows in-frame clones only, minus some. This repertoire shows approximately 9,700 clones, around 80% found once; its top ten account for roughly 13%. This sample comprised tumor tissue, obtained from a patient who underwent chemoradiotherapy. The receptors come from a human donor with HPV-associated anogenital cancer. The CDR3 runs from the conserved cysteine through the conserved F or W. The order of the fields is V gene, clone size, J gene, D gene, CDR3 DNA, CDR3 protein. The D gene is left open where the match is weak. Not every row has a clone size; where given, it reads once, few, many or a size class.

>TRBV9|-|TRBJ2-5|-
TGTGCCAGCAGCGCCAGCCCACAAGAGACCCAGTACTTC
CASSASPQETQYF
>TRBV7-1|-|TRBJ1-2|-
TGTGCCAGCAGCCCCACGGGGGAGTTGGGTGGCTACACCTTC
CASSPTGELGGYTF
>TRBV28|-|TRBJ2-7|TRBD1
TGTGCCAGCAGTTTCTATCAGGGGGCTTCGGGGTCCTACGAGCAGTACTTC
CASSFYQGASGSYEQYF
>TRBV19|-|TRBJ1-2|-
TGTGCCAGTAGTATCCTCCAGGGCCCAGGCTATGGCTACACCTTC
CASSILQGPGYGYTF
>TRBV28|-|TRBJ2-2|-
TGTGCCAGCAGTTCCCCGGGGGGCGCGGCCACCGGGGAGCTGTTTTTT
CASSSPGGAATGELFF
>TRBV6-5|-|TRBJ2-7|-
TGTGCCAGCAGTTACTCGAGAGGCTTAAGCGGCGAGCAGTACTTC
CASSYSRGLSGEQYF
>TRBV9|-|TRBJ2-5|-
TGTGCCAGCAGCGTAGTGGAGACCCAGTACTTC
CASSVVETQYF
>TRBV6-5|-|TRBJ2-6|-
TGTGCCAGCAGTTACAGGGAAATCCCTGGGGCCAACGTCCTGACTTTC
CASSYREIPGANVLTF
>TRBV9|-|TRBJ1-1|-
TGTGCCAGCAGCGTGGCGGGACAGAACACTGAAGCTTTCTTT
CASSVAGQNTEAFF
>TRBV29-1|-|TRBJ2-1|-
TGCAGCGTTGAACTTGCCCCTCTTTTGGATGAGCAGTTCTTC
CSVELAPLLDEQFF
>TRBV6-1|-|TRBJ1-5|-
TGTGCCAGCAGGGAAGGGATACCAAAGCCCCAGCATTTT
CASREGIPKPQHF
>TRBV5-1|-|TRBJ2-7|TRBD1
TGCGCCAGCAGCTCCGGGACAGGGGGGAACGAGCAGTACTTC
CASSSGTGGNEQYF
>TRBV5-4|-|TRBJ1-2|-
TGTGCCAGCAGCTTGCGTCTCCAGGGTTGGGGTGGCTACACCTTC
CASSLRLQGWGGYTF
>TRBV7-3|-|TRBJ2-1|-
TGTGCCAGCAGCTCCCAGTCCGGGACTTCTGGCAATGAGCAGTTCTTC
CASSSQSGTSGNEQFF
>TRBV18|-|TRBJ1-5|TRBD1
TGTGCCAGCTCACCAGACAGGGAGGGTCAGCCCCAGCATTTT
CASSPDREGQPQHF
>TRBV4-1|-|TRBJ2-7|-
TGCGCCAGCAGCCACGAAGACCGGGTATCCTACGAGCAGTACTTC
CASSHEDRVSYEQYF
>TRBV2|-|TRBJ1-1|TRBD1
TGTGCCAGCAGTGAGCAGGGGGTGGACACTGAAGCTTTCTTT
CASSEQGVDTEAFF
>TRBV15|-|TRBJ1-2|-
TGTGCCACCAGCAGGGACATTAACTATGGCTACACCTTC
CATSRDINYGYTF
>TRBV27|-|TRBJ2-3|TRBD1
TGTGCCAGCAGGGCTCATGACAGGGGCACAGATACGCAGTATTTT
CASRAHDRGTDTQYF
>TRBV30|-|TRBJ1-1|-
TGTGCCTGGAGTCATCGAGGATCGGTTCAAGCTTTCTTT
CAWSHRGSVQAFF
>TRBV30|-|TRBJ1-5|-
TGTGCCTGGAGTCCATCGAGGGTCAACGACTATACCAAGGGTCAGCCCCAGCATTTT
CAWSPSRVNDYTKGQPQHF
>TRBV7-2|-|TRBJ1-2|TRBD1
TGTGCCAGCAGCTACGGACAGGGAAGTCTCCTCGTGAGGGGCTACACCTTC
CASSYGQGSLLVRGYTF
>TRBV5-1|-|TRBJ1-5|-
TGCGCCAGCAGCTTGTCCGGGGGTGGCCAGCCCCAGCATTTT
CASSLSGGGQPQHF
>TRBV11-2|-|TRBJ2-7|TRBD1
TGTGCCAGCAGCTTTCCCGGGACAGGGACCTACGAGCAGTACTTC
CASSFPGTGTYEQYF
>TRBV28|few|TRBJ2-7|-
TGTGCCAGCAGTTGGTTAGCCGGCGAGCAGTACTTC
CASSWLAGEQYF
>TRBV27|once|TRBJ2-7|TRBD1
TGTGCCAGCAGTACTAAACACTGGACAGGGGCCCCCGAGCAGTACTTC
CASSTKHWTGAPEQYF
>TRBV19|-|TRBJ2-1|TRBD2
TGTGCCAGTACCGGACTAGCGGGGGGTCCTGACAATGAGCAGTTCTTC
CASTGLAGGPDNEQFF
>TRBV6-6|-|TRBJ1-2|TRBD1
TGTGCCAGCAGTTGGGGACAGGGTAACTATGGCTACACCTTC
CASSWGQGNYGYTF
>TRBV6-1|-|TRBJ1-1|-
TGTGCCAGCAGTCAGGGTGATGGATGGACTGAAGCTTTCTTT
CASSQGDGWTEAFF
>TRBV2|-|TRBJ2-2|TRBD1
TGTGCCAGCAGCCCATTGTCAAGGACAGGTATAAGCACCGGGGAGCTGTTTTTT
CASSPLSRTGISTGELFF
>TRBV28|-|TRBJ1-6|-
TGTGCCAGCGGTCATTCACCCCTCCACTTT
CASGHSPLHF
>TRBV9|-|TRBJ2-5|-
TGTGCCAGCAGCGTAGGAACCTTAATTTACGAGACCCAGTACTTC
CASSVGTLIYETQYF
>TRBV2|-|TRBJ1-1|TRBD1
TGTGCCAGCATTGGGGACAGGGGTTTTCTAAACACTGAAGCTTTCTTT
CASIGDRGFLNTEAFF
>TRBV6-1|once|TRBJ1-6|-
TGTGCCAGCAGTGTAGGGGACACCTCAAGGCCGGCCCTCCACTTT
CASSVGDTSRPALHF
>TRBV5-1|-|TRBJ1-2|TRBD1
TGCGCCAGCAGCCAAGGGACAGGCGCTGCTAACTATGGCTACACCTTC
CASSQGTGAANYGYTF
>TRBV2|few|TRBJ2-1|TRBD1
TGTGCCAGCGGAGGTCCGGGACAGGGCCGCAATGAGCAGTTCTTC
CASGGPGQGRNEQFF
>TRBV11-2|-|TRBJ2-7|-
TGTGCCAGCAGCTCCACCCGCTCCTACGAGCAGTACTTC
CASSSTRSYEQYF
>TRBV29-1|-|TRBJ2-7|-
TGCAGCGTTGGGGTCTCCTACGAGCAGTACTTC
CSVGVSYEQYF
>TRBV4-1|-|TRBJ1-1|TRBD1
TGCGCCAGCAGCCAGAAGACAGGGATAATGAACACTGAAGCTTTCTTT
CASSQKTGIMNTEAFF
>TRBV19|-|TRBJ1-1|-
TGTGCCGTTAGTGGCCAGACCTTGAACACTGAAGCTTTCTTT
CAVSGQTLNTEAFF
>TRBV18|-|TRBJ2-7|-
TGTGCCAGCTCACCACGGAGTGGCGAGCAGTACTTC
CASSPRSGEQYF
>TRBV7-3|-|TRBJ1-4|-
TGTGCCAGCAGCCCCGGGACCGACGCAACTAATGAAAAACTGTTTTTT
CASSPGTDATNEKLFF
>TRBV19|-|TRBJ1-2|-
TGTGCCAGACAAACAGTGCCCGGCTACACCTTC
CARQTVPGYTF
>TRBV19|-|TRBJ1-1|-
TGTGCCAGTAGTCCCTCTGGTGGCGAAGCTTTCTTT
CASSPSGGEAFF
>TRBV27|-|TRBJ2-1|TRBD2
TGTGCCAGCAACTCGGGGGGACCCGGGAACAATGAGCAGTTCTTC
CASNSGGPGNNEQFF
>TRBV7-9|-|TRBJ1-4|-
TGTGCCAGCAGATCAGGGGCGCGTGAAAAACTGTTTTTT
CASRSGAREKLFF
>TRBV27|-|TRBJ1-1|-
TGTGCCAGCAGTTTATCCCAGGGGCGGTCTGAAGCTTTCTTT
CASSLSQGRSEAFF
>TRBV5-6|-|TRBJ2-3|-
TGTGCCAGCAGCTTGGGCAACACAGATACGCAGTATTTT
CASSLGNTDTQYF
>TRBV2|-|TRBJ1-2|-
TGTGCCAGCAGTGGACACAACGCATATGGCTACACCTTC
CASSGHNAYGYTF
>TRBV2|few|TRBJ2-6|-
TGTGCCAGCAGTGAGTTGGCAGGGTACTCTGGGGCCAACGTCCTGACTTTC
CASSELAGYSGANVLTF
>TRBV9|-|TRBJ1-2|-
TGTGCCAGCAGTCCCCCGGGGGGCGGCTACACCTTC
CASSPPGGGYTF
>TRBV5-1|-|TRBJ2-7|-
TGCGCCAGCAAGGGCAGCTCCTACGAGCAGTACTTC
CASKGSSYEQYF
>TRBV6-6|once|TRBJ1-2|-
TGTGCCAGCACCCCATCCGGGACGTCAGGTGGCTACACCTTC
CASTPSGTSGGYTF
>TRBV28|-|TRBJ1-5|-
TGTGCCAGCAGTCCCCCCTACGATCAGCCCCAGCATTTT
CASSPPYDQPQHF